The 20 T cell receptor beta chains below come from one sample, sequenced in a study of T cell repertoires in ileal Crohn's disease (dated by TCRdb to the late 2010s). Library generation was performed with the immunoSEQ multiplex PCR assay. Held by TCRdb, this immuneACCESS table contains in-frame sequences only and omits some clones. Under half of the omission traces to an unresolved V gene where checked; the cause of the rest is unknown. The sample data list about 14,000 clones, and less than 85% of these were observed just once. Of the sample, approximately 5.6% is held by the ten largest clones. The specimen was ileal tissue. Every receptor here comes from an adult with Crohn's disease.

As DNA, the CDR3 is TGTGCCAGCAGCCGACAAATTATTACTCGGGACAGCTATGGCTACACCTTC. Its translation is CASSRQIITRDSYGYTF. This chain connects TRBV5-5 to TRBJ1-2; 7 bases are shared with TRBD1. There are 17 residues in the CDR3. Germline V CDR1 and CDR2: SGHKS, YYEKEE (reference sequence). The V gene end was trimmed by 4 bases and the J gene end by 4 bases; junction bases not matched to a gene: 16.

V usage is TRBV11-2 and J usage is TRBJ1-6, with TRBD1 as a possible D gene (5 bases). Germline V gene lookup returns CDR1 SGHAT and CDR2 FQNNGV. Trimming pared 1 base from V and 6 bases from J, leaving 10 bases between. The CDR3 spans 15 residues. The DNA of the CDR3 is TGTGCCAGCAGCTTAGGGGTCAGGGTTAATTCACCCCTCCACTTT. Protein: CASSLGVRVNSPLHF.

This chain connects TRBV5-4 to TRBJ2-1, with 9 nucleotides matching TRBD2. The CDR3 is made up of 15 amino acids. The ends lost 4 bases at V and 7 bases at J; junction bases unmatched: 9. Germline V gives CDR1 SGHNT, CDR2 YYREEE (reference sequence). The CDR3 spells CASSPGTSSANEQFF. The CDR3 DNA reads TGTGCCAGCAGCCCCGGGACTAGCTCTGCGAATGAGCAGTTCTTC.

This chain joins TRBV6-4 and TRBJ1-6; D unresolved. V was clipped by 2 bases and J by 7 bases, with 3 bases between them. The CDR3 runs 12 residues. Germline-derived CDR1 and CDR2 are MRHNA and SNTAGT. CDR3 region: CASSDGNSPLHF. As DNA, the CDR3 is TGTGCCAGCAGTGACGGGAATTCACCCCTCCACTTT.

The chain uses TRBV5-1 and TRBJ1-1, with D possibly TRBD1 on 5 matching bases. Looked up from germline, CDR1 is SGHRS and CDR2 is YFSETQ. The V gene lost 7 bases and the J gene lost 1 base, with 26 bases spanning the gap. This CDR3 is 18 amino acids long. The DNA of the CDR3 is TGCGCCAGCTTTTTGGGGCCAAGGGGCGTTGGGCGGAACACTGAAGCTTTCTTT. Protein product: CASFLGPRGVGRNTEAFF.

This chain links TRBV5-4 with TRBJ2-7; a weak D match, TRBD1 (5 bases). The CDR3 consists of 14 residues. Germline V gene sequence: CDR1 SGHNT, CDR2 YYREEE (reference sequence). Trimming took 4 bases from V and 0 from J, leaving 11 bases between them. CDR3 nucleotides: TGTGCCAGCAGCCAGGGCGGCAGCTCCTACGAGCAGTACTTC. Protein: CASSQGGSSYEQYF.

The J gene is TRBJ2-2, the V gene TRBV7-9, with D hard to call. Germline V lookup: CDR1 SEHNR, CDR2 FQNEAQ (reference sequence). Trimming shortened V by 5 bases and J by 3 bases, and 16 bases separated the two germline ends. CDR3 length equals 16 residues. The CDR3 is CASSTIAASYTGELFF. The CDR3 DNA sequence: TGTGCCAGCAGCACGATTGCGGCCAGCTACACCGGGGAGCTGTTTTTT.

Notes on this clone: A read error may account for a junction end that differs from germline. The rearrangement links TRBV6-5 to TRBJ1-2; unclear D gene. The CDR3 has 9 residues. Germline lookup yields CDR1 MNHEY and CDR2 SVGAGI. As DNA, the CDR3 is TGTGCCAGCGGGGAGGGTCCGGACTTC. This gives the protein CASGEGPDF.

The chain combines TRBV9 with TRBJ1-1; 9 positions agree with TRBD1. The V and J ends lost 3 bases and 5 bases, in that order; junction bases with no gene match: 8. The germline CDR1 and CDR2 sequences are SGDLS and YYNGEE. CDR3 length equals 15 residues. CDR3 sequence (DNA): TGTGCCAGCAGCGGGGCGACAGGGGGAAGAACTGAAGCTTTCTTT. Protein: CASSGATGGRTEAFF. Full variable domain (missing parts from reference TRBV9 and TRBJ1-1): DSGVTQTPKHLITATGQRVTLRCSPRSGDLSVYWYQQSLDQGLQFLIQYYNGEERAKGNILERFSAQQFPDLHSELNLSSLELGDSALYFCASSGATGGRTEAFFGQGTRLTVV.

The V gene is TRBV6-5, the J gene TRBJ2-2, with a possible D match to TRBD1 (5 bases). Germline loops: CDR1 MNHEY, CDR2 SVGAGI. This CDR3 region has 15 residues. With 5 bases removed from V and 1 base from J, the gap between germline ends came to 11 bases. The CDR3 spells CASSRGSGNTGELFF. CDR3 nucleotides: TGTGCCAGCAGTAGGGGATCGGGGAACACCGGGGAGCTGTTTTTT.

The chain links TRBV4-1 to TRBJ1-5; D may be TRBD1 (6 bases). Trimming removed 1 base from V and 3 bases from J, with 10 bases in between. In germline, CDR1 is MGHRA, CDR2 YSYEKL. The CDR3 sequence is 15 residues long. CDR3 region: CASSQVGQFNQPQHF. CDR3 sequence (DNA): TGCGCCAGCAGCCAAGTTGGACAGTTCAATCAGCCCCAGCATTTT.

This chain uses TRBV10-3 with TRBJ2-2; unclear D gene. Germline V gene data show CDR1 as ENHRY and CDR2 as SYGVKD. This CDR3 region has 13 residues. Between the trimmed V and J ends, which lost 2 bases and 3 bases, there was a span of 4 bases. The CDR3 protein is CAISERDTGELFF. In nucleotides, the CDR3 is TGTGCCATCAGTGAGCGTGACACCGGGGAGCTGTTTTTT.

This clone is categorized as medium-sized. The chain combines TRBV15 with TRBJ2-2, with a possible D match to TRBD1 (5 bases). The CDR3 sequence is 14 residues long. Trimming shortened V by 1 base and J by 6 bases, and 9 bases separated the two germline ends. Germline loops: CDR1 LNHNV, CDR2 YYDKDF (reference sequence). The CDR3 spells CATSRGRDSGELFF. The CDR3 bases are TGTGCCACCAGCAGAGGCAGGGATTCCGGGGAGCTGTTTTTT.

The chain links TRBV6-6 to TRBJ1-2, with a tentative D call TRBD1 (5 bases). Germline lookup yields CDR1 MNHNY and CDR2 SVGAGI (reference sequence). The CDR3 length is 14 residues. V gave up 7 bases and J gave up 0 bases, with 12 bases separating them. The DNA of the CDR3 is TGTGCCAGCACCCGGACACTAGCTAACTATGGCTACACCTTC. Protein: CASTRTLANYGYTF.

The CDR3 loop reads CAWETEDYGYTF. The CDR3, as DNA: TGTGCCTGGGAGACGGAGGACTATGGCTACACCTTC. The chain couples TRBV30 to TRBJ1-2; D gene uncertain. CDR1 is GTSNPN and CDR2 is SVGIG in the germline V gene (reference sequence). V lost 5 bases and J 3 bases, leaving 10 bases between the germline ends. The CDR3 runs to 12 residues.

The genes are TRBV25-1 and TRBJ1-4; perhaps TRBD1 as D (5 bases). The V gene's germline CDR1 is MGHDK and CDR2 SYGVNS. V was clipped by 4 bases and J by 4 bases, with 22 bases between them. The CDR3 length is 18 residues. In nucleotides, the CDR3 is TGTGCCAGCAGTGGACTCGGGGCTTTAGGAGGGCTTAATGAAAAACTGTTTTTT. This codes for CASSGLGALGGLNEKLFF.

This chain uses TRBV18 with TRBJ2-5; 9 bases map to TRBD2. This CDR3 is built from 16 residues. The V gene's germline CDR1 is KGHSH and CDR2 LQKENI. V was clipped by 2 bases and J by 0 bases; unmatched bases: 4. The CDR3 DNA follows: TGTGCCAGCTCACCATCGATAGCGGGGGACCAAGAGACCCAGTACTTC. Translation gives CASSPSIAGDQETQYF.

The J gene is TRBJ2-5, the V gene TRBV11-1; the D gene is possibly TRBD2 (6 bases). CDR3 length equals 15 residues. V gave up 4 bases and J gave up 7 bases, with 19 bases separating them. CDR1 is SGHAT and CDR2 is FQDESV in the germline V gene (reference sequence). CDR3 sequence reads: CASSSGGDQEWTQYF. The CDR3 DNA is TGTGCCAGCAGCTCCGGGGGAGATCAAGAGTGGACCCAGTACTTC.

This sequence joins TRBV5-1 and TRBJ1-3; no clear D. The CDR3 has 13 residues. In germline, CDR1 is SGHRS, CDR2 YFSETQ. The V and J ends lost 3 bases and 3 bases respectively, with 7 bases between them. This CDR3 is CASSSGLGNTIYF. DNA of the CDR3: TGCGCCAGCAGCTCAGGACTTGGAAACACCATATATTTT.

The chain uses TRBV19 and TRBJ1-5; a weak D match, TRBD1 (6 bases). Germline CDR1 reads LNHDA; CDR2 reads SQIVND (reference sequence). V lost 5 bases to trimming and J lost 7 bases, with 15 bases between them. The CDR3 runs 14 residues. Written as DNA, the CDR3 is TGTGCCAGTAGTGTACAGGGTAGCGGGCAGCCCCAGCATTTT. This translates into CASSVQGSGQPQHF.